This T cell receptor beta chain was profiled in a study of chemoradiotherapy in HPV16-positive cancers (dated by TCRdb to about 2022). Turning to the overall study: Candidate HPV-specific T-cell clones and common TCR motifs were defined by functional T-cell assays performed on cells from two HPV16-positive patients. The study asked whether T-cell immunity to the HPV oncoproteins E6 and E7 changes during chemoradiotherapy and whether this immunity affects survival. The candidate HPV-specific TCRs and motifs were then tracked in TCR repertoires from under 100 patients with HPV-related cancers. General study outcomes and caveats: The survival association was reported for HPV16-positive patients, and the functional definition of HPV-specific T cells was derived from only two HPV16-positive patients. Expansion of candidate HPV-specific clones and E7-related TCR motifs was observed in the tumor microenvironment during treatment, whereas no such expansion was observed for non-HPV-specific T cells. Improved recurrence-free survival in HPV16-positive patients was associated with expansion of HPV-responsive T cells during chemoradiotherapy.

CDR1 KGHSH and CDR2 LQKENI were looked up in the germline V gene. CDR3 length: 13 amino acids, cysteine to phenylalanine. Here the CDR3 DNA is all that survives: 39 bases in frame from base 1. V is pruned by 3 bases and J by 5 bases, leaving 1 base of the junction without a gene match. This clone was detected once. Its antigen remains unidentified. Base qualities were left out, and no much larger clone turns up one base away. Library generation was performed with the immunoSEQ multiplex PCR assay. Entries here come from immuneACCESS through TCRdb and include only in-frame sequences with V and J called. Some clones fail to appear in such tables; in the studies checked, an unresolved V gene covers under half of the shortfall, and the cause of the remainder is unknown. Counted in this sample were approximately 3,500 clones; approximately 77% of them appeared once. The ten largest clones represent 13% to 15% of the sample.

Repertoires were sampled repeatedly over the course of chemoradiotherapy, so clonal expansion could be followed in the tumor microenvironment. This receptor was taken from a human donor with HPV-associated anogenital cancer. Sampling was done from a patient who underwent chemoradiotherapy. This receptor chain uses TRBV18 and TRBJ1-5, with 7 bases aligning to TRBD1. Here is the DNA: TGTGCCAGCTCACCGACAGGGCATCAGCCCCAGCATTTT. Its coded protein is CASSPTGHQPQHF.